This T cell receptor beta chain came from a study of blood T cells in healthy people across ages. This CDR3 has 16 amino acids. V lost 4 bases to trimming and J lost 5 bases; unmatched junction nucleotides: 13. The germline V gene encodes CDR1 SNHLY and CDR2 FYNNEI. A sample-barcoded 5' primer and a J-beta primer mix were used in a second PCR of roughly 7 to 12 cycles. Every molecule of cDNA carried a tag from a template-switch adaptor with 12 random nucleotides. TCRdb used MiXCR to reprocess the 5' RACE reads, holding one entry per CDR3 protein. Of over 500,000 distinct CDR3 sequences in the sample, roughly half were seen once. This clonotype was counted a few times.

The sample was blood. This chain joins TRBV2 and TRBJ2-5; the match to TRBD2 covers 7 bases. The source of this sequence is a woman of 80 years or more in good health. The CDR3 DNA reads as TGTGCCAGCAGTGCCTACGGACTAGTGGGAGGGGAGACCCAGTACTTC. It encodes CASSAYGLVGGETQYF. Supplemented by reference TRBV2 and TRBJ2-5, the full variable domain reads EPEVTQTPSHQVTQMGQEVILRCVPISNHLYFYWYRQILGQKVEFLVSFYNNEISEKSEIFDDQFSVERPDGSNFTLKIRSTKLEDSAMYFCASSAYGLVGGETQYFGPGTRLLVL.